This T cell receptor (beta chain) was sequenced during a study of blood T cells in healthy people across ages. The wider study: The template switching approach captured approximately one barcoded beta molecule for every two T cells.

J was trimmed by 7 bases and V by 0 bases; bases with no gene match: 7. In germline, CDR1 is DFQATT, CDR2 SNEGSKA (reference sequence). The CDR3 consists of 15 residues. Each donor's blood draw was 7.5 to 10 milliliters of peripheral blood. Primed by a sample-barcoded 5' primer and a J-beta primer mix, a second PCR proceeded for 7 to 11 cycles. All cDNA molecules were each tagged by a template-switch adaptor with 12 random nucleotides. A single record per CDR3 protein comes from TCRdb applying MiXCR to the 5' RACE reads. This sample has 1.5 million to 2 million distinct CDR3 sequences, with approximately 30% found just once.

V and J are TRBV20-1 and TRBJ2-1, with 9 bases fitting TRBD2. The specimen was blood. The clonotype comes from a woman under 40 in good health. For the CDR3, the DNA is TGCAGTGCTAGAGATCGGTTTAGCGGGAGTAATGAGCAGTTCTTC. It translates to CSARDRFSGSNEQFF.